One and the same sample provided the 20 T cell receptor beta chains below, sequenced in a study of CD8 T cells in Susac syndrome. An input of about 0.5 to 1 ug of RNA was subjected to reverse transcription using random hexamers. TCRdb independently ran MiXCR on the immunoSEQ multiplex PCR reads; one entry per CDR3 protein. The sample contains 150,000 to 250,000 distinct CDR3 sequences, 90% to 95% of which appear only once. The material sequenced was CD4+ T cells from PBMCs. Receptors originate from a human donor with multiple sclerosis.

On this clonotype itself: The junction departs from the called germline gene at one end, perhaps through a read error. The chain employs TRBV3-1 and TRBJ1-3, with unresolved D. Germline V gene lookup returns CDR1 LGHDT and CDR2 YNNKEL (reference sequence). The length of the CDR3 is 12 residues. CDR3 nucleotide sequence: TGTGCCAGCAGCCAAGGCCAGATGATGCCGGATTTT. This sequence encodes CASSQGQMMPDF. Based on the CDR3 plus reference TRBV3-1 and TRBJ1-3, the full variable domain is DTAVSQTPKYLVTQMGNDKSIKCEQNLGHDTMYWYKQDSKKFLKIMFSYNNKELIINETVPNRFSPKSPDKAHLNLHINSLELGDSAVYFCASSQGQMMPDFGEGSWLTVV.

The V gene is TRBV5-1, the J gene TRBJ2-4; TRBD1 matches 7 bases. Trimming removed 4 bases from V and 5 bases from J; junction bases left unmatched: 6. Germline V gene sequence: CDR1 SGHRS, CDR2 YFSETQ. The CDR3 is 14 residues long. The CDR3 coding sequence is TGCGCCAGCAGCCGACAGGGTGCGGAAAACATTCAGTACTTC. Encoded protein: CASSRQGAENIQYF. The full variable domain, completed using reference TRBV5-1 and TRBJ2-4, is KAGVTQTPRYLIKTRGQQVTLSCSPISGHRSVSWYQQTPGQGLQFLFEYFSETQRNKGNFPGRFSGRQFSNSRSEMNVSTLELGDSALYLCASSRQGAENIQYFGAGTRLSVL.

V is TRBV12-3 or TRBV12-4 and J is TRBJ2-3; D is possibly TRBD1 (6 bases). The CDR3 totals 13 residues. V was cut by 3 bases and J by 4 bases, with 8 bases left in between. The CDR3 nucleotides read TGTGCCAGCAGTTTTGAGGGGGCAGATACGCAGTATTTT. It is translated as CASSFEGADTQYF.

This chain joins TRBV24-1 and TRBJ1-2; possible D gene TRBD1, 6 bases. Germline loops: CDR1 KGHDR, CDR2 SFDVKD. The V and J ends lost 4 bases and 5 bases respectively, with 7 bases between them. The CDR3 contains 12 residues. The CDR3 DNA is TGTGCCACCAGTGAGACAGGTTATGGCTACACCTTC. It translates to CATSETGYGYTF.

The gene calls are TRBV25-1 and TRBJ2-2; D is unclear. Germline V gene lookup returns CDR1 MGHDK and CDR2 SYGVNS. The CDR3 extends over 14 amino acids. The V end lost 3 bases, the J end lost 5 bases, and 10 bases lay between the germline ends. Here the CDR3 reads CASSDATATGELFF. CDR3 sequence (DNA): TGTGCCAGCAGTGACGCCACAGCTACCGGGGAGCTGTTTTTT.

This clonotype was recorded once. The chain uses TRBV5-6 and TRBJ2-5; D not certain. Between the trimmed V and J ends, which lost 2 bases and 4 bases, there was a span of 12 bases. The CDR3 is made up of 14 amino acids. Germline V gives CDR1 SGHDT, CDR2 YYEEEE. The CDR3 DNA is TGTGCCAGCAGCTTTGGAACGAGTGGAGAGACCCAGTACTTC. It codes for CASSFGTSGETQYF.

This clonotype appeared once. The chain has TRBV23-1 and TRBJ1-6; TRBD1 agrees at 11 bases. TRBV23-1 qualifies as an ORF whose function is uncertain. The CDR3 sequence is 18 residues long. The ends lost 2 bases at V and 6 bases at J; junction bases unmatched: 9. Here the CDR3 DNA reads TGCGCCAGCAGTCAAGTCCCGGGACAGGGGGACGGTAATTCACCCCTCCACTTT. Amino acid sequence: CASSQVPGQGDGNSPLHF.

The chain combines TRBV7-2 with TRBJ2-1; tentatively, D is TRBD1 or TRBD2 (5 bases each). This CDR3 region has 15 residues. V dropped 6 bases and J dropped 9 bases, with 21 bases sitting between them. Germline V gives CDR1 SGHTA, CDR2 FQGNSA. The CDR3: CASSTGRDRRGEQFF. The DNA for the CDR3 is TGTGCCAGCAGTACGGGTAGGGACCGCCGGGGTGAGCAGTTCTTC.

For the CDR3, the DNA is TGCAGTGCTCCCCGGGACGGGAGGGGCACAGATACGCAGTATTTT. Residues: CSAPRDGRGTDTQYF. The chain joins TRBV20-1 to TRBJ2-3; 8 nucleotides match TRBD2. CDR3 length equals 15 residues. Germline values: CDR1 DFQATT, CDR2 SNEGSKA (reference sequence). V lost 5 bases and J lost 1; bases outside the gene matches: 8.

The chain links TRBV7-8 to TRBJ1-1; TRBD1 is a possible D gene (5 bases). Trimming cost V 3 bases and J 1 base, with 9 bases left between them. Germline values: CDR1 SGHVS, CDR2 FQNEAQ. The CDR3 is 14 residues long. The CDR3 reads CASSLGPWNTEAFF. DNA of the CDR3: TGTGCCAGCAGCTTGGGACCTTGGAACACTGAAGCTTTCTTT.

CDR3 loop: CASSARDRGRAEQYF. The CDR3 nucleotides are TGTGCCAGCAGCGCTCGGGACAGGGGGCGCGCCGAGCAGTACTTC. This chain uses TRBV7-3 with TRBJ2-7, with 12 bases that match TRBD1. J was trimmed by 6 bases and V by 5 bases; bases with no gene match: 8. This CDR3 region has 15 residues. Germline V gene sequence: CDR1 SGHTA, CDR2 FQGTGA. The whole variable domain, filled in from reference TRBV7-3 and TRBJ2-7, reads GAGVSQTPSNKVTEKGKYVELRCDPISGHTALYWYRQSLGQGPEFLIYFQGTGAADDSGLPNDRFFAVRPEGSVSTLKIQRTERGDSAVYLCASSARDRGRAEQYFGPGTRLTVT.

The chain is built from TRBV6-5 and TRBJ2-3, with TRBD1 as a possible D gene (5 bases). CDR1 MNHEY and CDR2 SVGAGI come from the germline V gene. Trimming cost V 10 bases and J 0 bases, with 17 bases left between them. This CDR3 is built from 15 residues. CDR3 DNA: TGTGCCACCACAGGTCAGGGTAGTAGCACAGATACGCAGTATTTT. It is translated as CATTGQGSSTDTQYF.

Written as DNA, the CDR3 is TGCAGTGCCGGGACAGGGACGGAGACCCAGTACTTC. This sequence encodes CSAGTGTETQYF. This chain uses TRBV20-1 with TRBJ2-5; 9 nucleotides line up with TRBD1. CDR3 size: 12 residues. V was clipped by 6 bases and J by 5 bases; unmatched bases: 4. The germline gives CDR1 DFQATT, CDR2 SNEGSKA (reference sequence).

The chain recombines TRBV20-1 with TRBJ2-5, with 7 positions matching TRBD2. CDR3 length: 13 amino acids. Germline V gene sequence: CDR1 DFQATT, CDR2 SNEGSKA (reference sequence). J was trimmed by 0 bases and V by 5 bases; bases with no gene match: 3. The CDR3 is CSALGGNQETQYF. DNA for the CDR3: TGCAGTGCTCTCGGGGGGAACCAAGAGACCCAGTACTTC.

Only a few counts were recorded for this clonotype. DNA of the CDR3: TGTGCCAGCAGCGTAGGGGGTGCGGTTAACACTGAAGCTTTCTTT. This codes for CASSVGGAVNTEAFF. The genes are TRBV9 and TRBJ1-1; D gene unclear. In germline, CDR1 is SGDLS, CDR2 YYNGEE. There are 15 residues in the CDR3. Trimming stripped 0 bases from V and 2 bases from J, with 11 bases between.

V is TRBV3-1 and J is TRBJ2-3; D possibly uses TRBD1 or TRBD2 (5 bases each). Trimming removed 1 base at V and 1 base at J, with 9 bases between. Per the germline V gene, CDR1 is LGHDT and CDR2 is YNNKEL (reference sequence). The CDR3 has 15 amino acids. The CDR3 nucleotides read TGTGCCAGCAGCCAAGCGGGACGAGGCACAGATACGCAGTATTTT. Protein sequence: CASSQAGRGTDTQYF.

The V call is TRBV29-1, the J call TRBJ1-1, with no clear D. The CDR3 is made up of 14 amino acids. Germline CDR1 and CDR2: SQVTM and ANQGSEA. V was pared by 3 bases and J by 1 base, with 12 bases between. The CDR3 region has the DNA TGCAGCGTTGACATGCGGGTATCGAACACTGAAGCTTTCTTT. Protein: CSVDMRVSNTEAFF.

The chain recombines TRBV30 with TRBJ2-5; D uncertain. Germline-derived CDR1 and CDR2 are GTSNPN and SVGIG (reference sequence). V lost 2 bases, J lost 5 bases, and 9 bases lay in between. This CDR3 has 12 amino acids. The CDR3 sequence is CAWSTDRETQYF. CDR3 bases: TGTGCCTGGAGTACGGATCGGGAGACCCAGTACTTC.

This clonotype was seen more than once but under ten times. The chain carries TRBV19 and TRBJ1-1; D is ambiguous. The CDR3 length is 11 residues. V was shortened by 5 bases and J by 3 bases, with 4 bases between the two germline ends. Germline CDR1 and CDR2: LNHDA and SQIVND (reference sequence). CDR3 DNA sequence: TGTGCCAGTAGTTCTTACACTGAAGCTTTCTTT. This encodes CASSSYTEAFF.

V gene TRBV14 combines with J gene TRBJ2-7; D is unclear. The CDR3 contains 11 residues. Germline CDR1 reads SGHDN; CDR2 reads FVKESK. V was clipped by 0 bases and J by 8 bases, with 5 bases between them. The CDR3 spells CASSQDFQQYF. The CDR3 bases are TGTGCCAGCAGCCAAGATTTCCAGCAGTACTTC.